The 15 T cell receptor beta chains listed next were all sequenced from one sample in a study of blood T cell repertoires in COVID-19. This table comes from immunoSEQ multiplex PCR, and its TCRdb copy is limited to in-frame clones, with some not included. Found here are 150,000 to 200,000 clones, around 80% of them singletons; the top ten hold 2.5% to 3.5%. Sequencing input: peripheral blood. These receptors were collected from an elderly woman with active or convalescent COVID-19.

The chain has TRBV5-1 and TRBJ2-2, with TRBD1 matching 8 bases. The CDR3 has 13 residues. The germline V gene has CDR1 SGHRS and CDR2 YFSETQ. Losses at the gene ends were 10 bases for V and 4 bases for J; bases not matched to a gene: 6. The CDR3 DNA reads TGCGCCGGGAGGACAGGGAGCACCGGGGAGCTGTTTTTT. Translation: CAGRTGSTGELFF. Full variable domain (remainder filled in from reference TRBV5-1 and TRBJ2-2): KAGVTQTPRYLIKTRGQQVTLSCSPISGHRSVSWYQQTPGQGLQFLFEYFSETQRNKGNFPGRFSGRQFSNSRSEMNVSTLELGDSALYLCAGRTGSTGELFFGEGSRLTVL.

Here the CDR3 reads CASSLGGWYSNQPQHF. The CDR3 DNA sequence: TGTGCCAGCAGTCTAGGGGGCTGGTATAGCAATCAGCCCCAGCATTTT. The chain combines TRBV28 with TRBJ1-5, with 7 bases aligning to TRBD1. Trimming took 5 bases from V and 0 from J; bases not matched to a gene: 7. Germline CDR1 MDHEN, CDR2 SYDVKM. The CDR3 has 16 residues.

This clone was found a few times. The genes are TRBV28 and TRBJ2-7; tentative D call: TRBD2 (5 bases). This CDR3 comprises 16 residues. Looked up from germline, CDR1 is MDHEN and CDR2 is SYDVKM. V was cut by 0 bases and J by 6 bases, with 18 bases left in between. In DNA form, the CDR3 reads TGTGCCAGCAGTTTATGGCAAACGGGTGATGCGGGCGAGCAGTACTTC. It is translated as CASSLWQTGDAGEQYF.

The chain has TRBV6-2 or TRBV6-3 and TRBJ2-7; TRBD1 is a possible D gene (5 bases). Germline assignment: CDR1 MNHEY and CDR2 SVGEGT. The V and J ends lost 1 base and 2 bases respectively, with 9 bases between them. The CDR3 extends over 14 amino acids. In DNA form, the CDR3 reads TGTGCCAGCAGTTACTGGTCAGGGACCTACGAGCAGTACTTC. Protein sequence: CASSYWSGTYEQYF.

This clone is a singleton in its sample. This chain joins TRBV7-2 and TRBJ2-5; 9 nucleotides line up with TRBD1. Germline values: CDR1 SGHTA, CDR2 FQGNSA. With V trimmed by 8 bases and J by 3 bases, 4 bases remained unmatched. CDR3 size: 13 residues. The CDR3 reads CASARDREETQYF. The CDR3 region has the DNA TGTGCCAGCGCTCGGGACAGGGAAGAGACCCAGTACTTC.

V usage is TRBV5-1 and J usage is TRBJ1-2, with 8 bases identical to TRBD1. Trimming at V came to 3 bases and at J to 2 bases, leaving 3 bases not matched to a gene. CDR1 and CDR2 (germline): SGHRS, YFSETQ. The length of the CDR3 is 14 residues. Here the CDR3 reads CASSSGQGNYGYTF. As DNA, the CDR3 is TGCGCCAGCAGCTCTGGACAGGGAAACTATGGCTACACCTTC. Looking up the rest from reference TRBV5-1 and TRBJ1-2 gives the full variable domain: KAGVTQTPRYLIKTRGQQVTLSCSPISGHRSVSWYQQTPGQGLQFLFEYFSETQRNKGNFPGRFSGRQFSNSRSEMNVSTLELGDSALYLCASSSGQGNYGYTFGSGTRLTVV.

The chain links TRBV7-2 to TRBJ2-4; D remains unclear. The CDR3 spans 14 residues. The germline V gene encodes CDR1 SGHTA and CDR2 FQGNSA. Between the trimmed V and J ends, which lost 5 bases and 0 bases, there was a span of 8 bases. The chain's CDR3 is CASSLMAAKNIQYF. In DNA form, the CDR3 reads TGTGCCAGCAGCCTTATGGCAGCCAAAAACATTCAGTACTTC.

CDR3 coding DNA: TGTGCCAGCTCACAGAACCGGGACTCCTTGGAGCAGTTCTTC. Amino acids: CASSQNRDSLEQFF. V is TRBV18 and J is TRBJ2-1; maybe TRBD2 (6 bases). The CDR3 length is 14 residues. Germline V CDR1 and CDR2: KGHSH, LQKENI. Trimming took 4 bases from V and 10 from J, leaving 17 bases between them.

The genes are TRBV10-3 and TRBJ2-3, with TRBD2 matching 9 bases. The CDR3 is 16 residues long. V lost 4 bases, J lost 2 bases, and 7 bases stayed unmatched. Germline V gene sequence: CDR1 ENHRY, CDR2 SYGVKD. DNA for the CDR3: TGTGCCATCAGTGTCTCCCTAGCGGGGACCACAGATACGCAGTATTTT. Amino acids: CAISVSLAGTTDTQYF.

This chain joins TRBV10-1 and TRBJ2-1, with D tentatively TRBD2 (7 bases). The germline CDR1 and CDR2 sequences are WNHNN and SYGVQD (reference sequence). Trimming removed 4 bases at V and 5 bases at J, with 27 bases between. This CDR3 is built from 19 residues. CDR3 nucleotides: TGCGCCAGCAGTGTAGGGATTGTGGGGGGGGGCGTAGGAAACAATGAGCAGTTCTTC. Translating gives CASSVGIVGGGVGNNEQFF.

The chain combines TRBV30 with TRBJ1-4, with unresolved D. CDR1 is GTSNPN and CDR2 is SVGIG in the germline V gene (reference sequence). This CDR3 region has 13 residues. With 3 bases removed from V and 4 bases from J, the gap between germline ends came to 9 bases. CDR3 nucleotide sequence: TGTGCCTGGAGAGCCCCGAGTAATGAAAAACTGTTTTTT. It translates to CAWRAPSNEKLFF.

This CDR3 is CASSLGTSGGTDTQYF. The CDR3 bases are TGCGCCAGCAGCCTGGGGACTAGCGGGGGCACAGATACGCAGTATTTT. The V and J genes are TRBV5-1 and TRBJ2-3; 13 bases match TRBD2. The ends lost 4 bases at V and 1 base at J; junction bases unmatched: 3. Germline values: CDR1 SGHRS, CDR2 YFSETQ. The CDR3 loop spans 16 amino acids.

The chain joins TRBV21-1 to TRBJ1-2; TRBD1, as called in the table, went unchecked against the DNA. TRBV21-1 constitutes a pseudogene. The CDR3 is made up of 20 amino acids. DNA of the CDR3: TGTGCCAGCAGCAGAATCCCCCCGTTCCCCCCCGGGACAGTTAAGTATGGCTACACCTTC. Translating gives CASSRIPPFPPGTVKYGYTF.

This clone was observed a single time. V usage is TRBV28 and J usage is TRBJ1-1, with TRBD1 matching 8 bases. With V trimmed by 5 bases and J by 8 bases, 7 bases remained unmatched. Germline V gene sequence: CDR1 MDHEN, CDR2 SYDVKM. The CDR3 consists of 13 residues. The DNA for the CDR3 is TGTGCCAGCAGTGTCAGGACAGGGTTGGAAGCTTTCTTT. Residues: CASSVRTGLEAFF.

This clone was observed a few times. The chain employs TRBV13 and TRBJ2-2, with 8 bases identical to TRBD2. Per the germline V gene, CDR1 is PRHDT and CDR2 is FYEKMQ (reference sequence). V trimming: 5 bases; J trimming: 1 base; junction bases outside the gene matches: 6. The CDR3 covers 16 residues. The CDR3 coding sequence is TGTGCCAGCAGCCGAAGCGGGGGAGGGAACACCGGGGAGCTGTTTTTT. This sequence encodes CASSRSGGGNTGELFF.